This note documents a single TCR beta chain sequence. Its antigen is unidentified. The data belong to a study of Graves' ophthalmopathy and Graves' hyperthyroidism. General study points: Researchers report that a 13-signature model separated ophthalmopathy from stable hyperthyroidism, posting 87.88% sensitivity and less than 82% specificity.

Patients with other autoimmune diseases, uncontrolled infections, pregnancy or lactation were excluded. Clinical symptoms, serum thyroxine, TRAb, thyroid ultrasound and orbital computed tomography were relied on for diagnosis. Using RNA transcripts, the TCR beta CDR3 regions were amplified. Following a first-round RT-PCR that used HTBI primers, a second-round multiplex PCR was carried out. In TCRdb, the multiplex PCR reads were re-called with MiXCR into one record per CDR3 protein. Here the sample spans about 660,000 distinct CDR3 sequences, about 40% being singletons. The CDR3 contains 13 residues. The V gene lost 0 bases and the J gene lost 4 bases, with 6 bases spanning the gap. Looked up from germline, CDR1 is LGHDT and CDR2 is YNNKEL (reference sequence).

This clonotype originated in an adult man with Graves' ophthalmopathy. The chain couples TRBV3-1 to TRBJ1-2; the D is unclear. Sequenced material: peripheral blood. The CDR3 sequence is CASSQDPVYGYTF. DNA of the CDR3: TGTGCCAGCAGCCAAGATCCGGTCTATGGCTACACCTTC. Drawing the rest from reference TRBV3-1 and TRBJ1-2, the complete variable domain is DTAVSQTPKYLVTQMGNDKSIKCEQNLGHDTMYWYKQDSKKFLKIMFSYNNKELIINETVPNRFSPKSPDKAHLNLHINSLELGDSAVYFCASSQDPVYGYTFGSGTRLTVV.